This T cell receptor (beta chain) was captured by sequencing in a study of T cell repertoires in cytomegalovirus infection. Study background: The public TCR beta signatures pointed to both CMV infection and matching HLA type.

Study-level points and caveats: Predominance within the ex vivo response was attributable to HLA-C-restricted CMV-specific TCR beta clonotypes.

Trimming cost V 1 base and J 0 bases, with 10 bases left between them. The germline V gene encodes CDR1 DFQATT and CDR2 SNEGSKA (reference sequence). This CDR3 has 15 amino acids. Remarks on this clonotype: The antigen remains unidentified.

TCRdb processed the reads anew with MiXCR; each CDR3 protein has one entry. Here the sample spans just under 300,000 distinct CDR3 sequences, around 9.1% being singletons. V is TRBV20-1 and J is TRBJ1-5; no clear D. This sequence originates from a human donor in good health (CMV status not recorded). Some clones in this sample may be carry-over from other donors' samples. The sample taken for sequencing was PBMCs. CDR3 loop: CSARGYQVSNQPQHF. CDR3 sequence (DNA): TGCAGTGCTAGAGGTTACCAGGTTAGCAATCAGCCCCAGCATTTT.